One sample yielded the 26 T cell receptor beta chains listed below, sequenced in a study of CD8 T cells in ankylosing spondylitis (TCRdb year 2017). Receptor libraries were prepared by 5' RACE. Instrument used: Illumina HiSeq 2500. TCRdb reprocessing: public reads trimmed at Q25 with fastp, clones called with MiXCR, in-frame beta chains kept. Every distinct CDR3 protein forms one entry, paired with its most common genes and DNA. In all, the sample holds around 280,000 distinct CDR3 sequences, and roughly 20% of those were seen once. In total, the top ten clones hold roughly 8% of the sample. What was sequenced was blood, either unsorted or a sorted T cell fraction (not recorded which). The receptors stem from a male donor with ankylosing spondylitis or in good health (not recorded which).

The sample holds one count of this clonotype. V and J are TRBV6-1 and TRBJ1-2; TRBD1 matches 7 bases. This CDR3 is built from 13 residues. V shed 2 bases and J 8 bases; nucleotides not matched to a gene: 5. Germline V gene lookup returns CDR1 MNHNS and CDR2 SASEGT. The CDR3 spells CASSEQAGGGYTF. The CDR3 nucleotides are TGTGCCAGCAGTGAACAGGCAGGGGGAGGCTACACCTTC.

The chain recombines TRBV5-1 with TRBJ2-3, with 11 bases identical to TRBD1. Germline V gene lookup returns CDR1 SGHRS and CDR2 YFSETQ. This CDR3 region has 16 residues. J gave up 2 bases and V 3 bases, and 5 bases lay outside the gene matches. The CDR3 sequence is CASSWKGQGDTDTQYF. For the CDR3, the DNA is TGCGCCAGCAGCTGGAAGGGACAGGGGGACACAGATACGCAGTATTTT.

This clonotype was found a few times. The J gene is TRBJ2-7, the V gene TRBV21-1; TRBD1, the table's D call, lacks a check against the DNA. TRBV21-1 has pseudogene status. The CDR3 length is 15 residues. This chain's CDR3 is CASSKEGTGGGEQYV. Here the CDR3 DNA reads TGTGCCAGCAGCAAAGAGGGGACAGGGGGCGGCGAGCAGTACGTC.

This clonotype was seen only once. The rearrangement uses TRBV13 and TRBJ1-6, with unresolved D. V lost 3 bases and J lost 7, with 10 bases in between. The germline V gene has CDR1 PRHDT and CDR2 FYEKMQ (reference sequence). This CDR3 region has 14 residues. CDR3 protein: CASSFGGDNSPLHF. DNA of the CDR3: TGTGCCAGCAGCTTTGGCGGAGACAATTCACCCCTCCACTTT. Full variable domain (rest looked up from reference TRBV13 and TRBJ1-6): AAGVIQSPRHLIKEKRETATLKCYPIPRHDTVYWYQQGPGQDPQFLISFYEKMQSDKGSIPDRFSAQQFSDYHSELNMSSLELGDSALYFCASSFGGDNSPLHFGNGTRLTVT.

This clonotype appeared a few times. The genes are TRBV12-3 or TRBV12-4 and TRBJ2-5; perhaps TRBD1 as D (5 bases). The CDR3 is 13 residues long. V gave up 4 bases and J gave up 3 bases, with 9 bases separating them. CDR3 DNA sequence: TGTGCCAGCAGTTGGACAATTGAAGAGACCCAGTACTTC. Translating gives CASSWTIEETQYF.

This clonotype has a count of ten or more. The chain combines TRBV27 with TRBJ1-5; D gene uncertain. This CDR3 has 12 residues. Trimming took off 7 bases at V and 1 base at J, with 5 bases between the two ends. Germline CDR1 reads MNHEY; CDR2 reads SMNVEV (reference sequence). The CDR3 region is CASILSNQPQHF. As DNA, the CDR3 is TGTGCCAGCATTCTAAGCAATCAGCCCCAGCATTTT.

This clonotype was counted at least ten times. The CDR3 region has the DNA TGCAGTGCTAGAACAAGGACAGGCCCCCCCTCCTACAATGAGCAGTTCTTC. It yields the protein CSARTRTGPPSYNEQFF. The genes are TRBV20-1 and TRBJ2-1; 7 nucleotides agree with TRBD1. Germline CDR1 and CDR2: DFQATT and SNEGSKA (reference sequence). V shed 2 bases and J 0 bases; nucleotides not matched to a gene: 10. The length of the CDR3 is 17 residues.

This clonotype was picked up a small number of times. The chain combines TRBV5-1 with TRBJ1-5, with a possible D match to TRBD1 (5 bases). This CDR3 has 15 residues. Germline V gene sequence: CDR1 SGHRS, CDR2 YFSETQ. V was clipped by 2 bases and J by 5 bases, with 14 bases between them. The CDR3 loop is CASSLSEGRDQPQHF. The CDR3 region has the DNA TGCGCCAGCAGCTTATCTGAGGGGAGGGATCAGCCCCAGCATTTT.

The V call is TRBV6-1, the J call TRBJ2-2, with D possibly matching TRBD2 (6 bases). The germline gives CDR1 MNHNS, CDR2 SASEGT. The CDR3 extends over 14 amino acids. V was trimmed by 5 bases and J by 5 bases, leaving 12 bases between them. CDR3 in amino acids: CASSQTRGTGELFF. The CDR3 bases are TGTGCCAGCAGTCAGACTAGAGGGACCGGGGAGCTGTTTTTT.

The chain employs TRBV4-2 and TRBJ1-4; 7 bases fit TRBD1. The junction had 9 bases not matched to a gene; V was cut back by 4 bases and J by 7 bases. The CDR3 extends over 15 amino acids. Germline V CDR1 and CDR2: LGHNA, YNFKEQ. Here the CDR3 reads CASSPQGQAGEKLFF. The DNA of the CDR3 is TGTGCCAGCAGCCCACAGGGGCAGGCGGGTGAAAAACTGTTTTTT.

The chain employs TRBV30 and TRBJ2-3, with 8 bases lining up with TRBD2. The germline V gene has CDR1 GTSNPN and CDR2 SVGIG (reference sequence). V was pared by 4 bases and J by 0 bases, with 3 bases of the junction left unmatched. The CDR3 has 14 residues. CDR3 loop: CAWKGGGSTDTQYF. The CDR3 nucleotides are TGTGCCTGGAAGGGCGGGGGGAGCACAGATACGCAGTATTTT.

The rearrangement joins TRBV5-1 to TRBJ1-1; TRBD1 agrees at 9 bases. Trimming took 3 bases from V and 4 from J; bases not matched to a gene: 7. This CDR3 has 15 amino acids. Germline V gene lookup returns CDR1 SGHRS and CDR2 YFSETQ. The CDR3 region is CASSSSTGGGTEAFF. CDR3 DNA sequence: TGCGCCAGCAGCTCCTCGACAGGGGGGGGCACTGAAGCTTTCTTT.

This clonotype has ten or more counts. This chain links TRBV12-3 or TRBV12-4 with TRBJ1-2, with D possibly being TRBD1 (5 bases). This CDR3 is built from 15 residues. The V end was cut by 6 bases, the J end by 5 bases, with 19 bases between. CDR3 in amino acids: CASSRERGRVYGYTF. The DNA of the CDR3 is TGTGCCAGCAGCCGAGAACGGGGGAGGGTATATGGCTACACCTTC.

There are a few counts of this clonotype. The rearrangement links TRBV5-1 to TRBJ2-1, with TRBD1 matching over 9 bases. Germline V gene lookup returns CDR1 SGHRS and CDR2 YFSETQ. J gave up 9 bases and V 3 bases, and 7 bases lay outside the gene matches. CDR3 length: 14 residues. CDR3 in DNA: TGCGCCAGCAGCTCCGGACAGGGGTTGGGTGAGCAGTTCTTC. Its protein is CASSSGQGLGEQFF.

J is TRBJ1-3 and V is TRBV20-1; 8 positions agree with TRBD1. CDR3 size: 13 residues. Unmatched junction bases numbered 4, after V lost 6 bases and J lost 3 bases. Looked up from germline, CDR1 is DFQATT and CDR2 is SNEGSKA (reference sequence). CDR3 nucleotide sequence: TGCAGTGCGAGGACAGGGATTGGAAACACCATATATTTT. Protein sequence: CSARTGIGNTIYF.

This clonotype appeared a few times. J is TRBJ2-7 and V is TRBV5-5, with TRBD2 matching 14 bases. V was pared by 0 bases and J by 4 bases, with 6 bases of the junction left unmatched. The germline CDR1 and CDR2 sequences are SGHKS and YYEKEE (reference sequence). CDR3 length equals 17 residues. CDR3 in DNA: TGTGCCAGCAGCTTGGAGGGACTAGCGGGAGCATGGTACGAGCAGTACGTC. It codes for CASSLEGLAGAWYEQYV.

The CDR3 coding sequence is TGTGCCAGCAGCTTAGGGGGTCTTACGTCCGAGCAGTACGTC. Its protein product is CASSLGGLTSEQYV. The chain recombines TRBV7-6 with TRBJ2-7; D is unresolved. Germline V lookup: CDR1 SGHVS, CDR2 FNYEAQ. This CDR3 is built from 14 residues. The V and J ends lost 1 base and 6 bases respectively, with 13 bases between them.

Notes on this clonotype: This may come from a read error, since a much larger clone is one base off. The chain carries TRBV15 and TRBJ1-5; 7 nucleotides line up with TRBD1. The CDR3 runs 18 residues. Germline V lookup: CDR1 LNHNV, CDR2 YYDKDF (reference sequence). The CDR3: CAASRERDRDYSNQPQHF. The CDR3 DNA reads as TGTGCCGCCAGCAGAGAAAGGGACAGAGATTATAGCAATCAGCCCCAGCATTTT.

This clonotype has just a few counts. The J gene is TRBJ2-5, the V gene TRBV4-2; unclear D gene. This CDR3 spans 16 amino acids. Trimming pared 1 base from V and 1 base from J, leaving 13 bases between. In germline, CDR1 is LGHNA, CDR2 YNFKEQ. The CDR3 DNA follows: TGTGCCAGCAGCCAAGGGGTAGCCGGCCTCCAAGAGACCCAGTACTTC. Amino acids: CASSQGVAGLQETQYF.

This clonotype has only a few counts. The chain joins TRBV7-8 to TRBJ2-5, with a possible D match to TRBD1 (6 bases). V was trimmed by 5 bases and J by 0 bases, leaving 10 bases between them. This CDR3 has 14 amino acids. Per germline, CDR1 SGHVS and CDR2 FQNEAQ. The CDR3 sequence is CASSAGTNQETQYF. CDR3 nucleotide sequence: TGTGCCAGCAGCGCCGGGACAAACCAAGAGACCCAGTACTTC.

This clonotype was observed a few times. The genes are TRBV10-3 and TRBJ2-4; possibly TRBD1 or TRBD2 for D (5 bases each). This CDR3 contains 16 residues. Germline V lookup: CDR1 ENHRY, CDR2 SYGVKD. Trimming stripped 5 bases from V and 0 bases from J, with 14 bases between. CDR3 coding DNA: TGTGCCATCAGTCAGGGTGGGGGATTAGCCAAAAACATTCAGTACTTC. Translation: CAISQGGGLAKNIQYF.

This clonotype was observed a few times. The chain carries TRBV5-1 and TRBJ2-4; 8 nucleotides agree with TRBD1. J gave up 3 bases and V 2 bases, and 10 bases lay outside the gene matches. Germline lookup yields CDR1 SGHRS and CDR2 YFSETQ. CDR3 length equals 17 residues. This chain's CDR3 is CASSLGGTGEFKNIQYF. CDR3 sequence (DNA): TGCGCCAGCAGCTTAGGCGGGACAGGCGAATTCAAAAACATTCAGTACTTC.

V is TRBV5-1 and J is TRBJ2-1; D not certain. CDR1 and CDR2 (germline): SGHRS, YFSETQ. The CDR3 is 15 residues long. V lost 0 bases and J lost 3, with 10 bases in between. CDR3 bases: TGCGCCAGCAGCTTGGAGGGAATAGGCTACAATGAGCAGTTCTTC. As protein: CASSLEGIGYNEQFF. The variable domain in full, completed from reference TRBV5-1 and TRBJ2-1, reads KAGVTQTPRYLIKTRGQQVTLSCSPISGHRSVSWYQQTPGQGLQFLFEYFSETQRNKGNFPGRFSGRQFSNSRSEMNVSTLELGDSALYLCASSLEGIGYNEQFFGPGTRLTVL.

This clonotype has just a few counts. V is TRBV7-2 and J is TRBJ2-5, with a possible D match to TRBD2 (6 bases). Trimming cost V 1 base and J 2 bases, with 14 bases left between them. Germline V gene sequence: CDR1 SGHTA, CDR2 FQGNSA. This CDR3 is 16 amino acids long. The CDR3 region is CASSLGNGGRQETQYF. The DNA for the CDR3 is TGTGCCAGCAGCTTAGGGAACGGGGGACGACAAGAGACCCAGTACTTC.

This clonotype appeared many times. This chain connects TRBV29-1 to TRBJ2-2, with 7 bases aligning to TRBD2. This CDR3 is 14 amino acids long. The V segment lost 4 bases and the J segment 2 bases; nucleotides outside the gene matches: 4. Germline V CDR1 and CDR2: SQVTM, ANQGSEA. In DNA, the CDR3 is TGCAGCGTTGGTCTAGCGGCAAACACCGGGGAGCTGTTTTTT. Its translation: CSVGLAANTGELFF.

The chain employs TRBV5-1 and TRBJ1-4; D not resolved. The V gene lost 1 base and the J gene lost 2 bases, with 9 bases spanning the gap. There are 15 residues in the CDR3. Per germline, CDR1 SGHRS and CDR2 YFSETQ. The CDR3 coding sequence is TGCGCCAGCAGCTTGTCGGGCGTTACTAATGAAAAACTGTTTTTT. It encodes CASSLSGVTNEKLFF.